These 29 T cell receptor beta chains came from one sample sequenced in a study of blood T cells in healthy people across ages. Using a J-beta primer mix together with a sample-barcoded 5' primer, a second PCR was run for about 6 to 12 cycles. TCRdb analysed the 5' RACE reads with MiXCR anew, one entry per CDR3 protein. The sample includes over 700,000 distinct CDR3 sequences, about 55% seen only once; the top ten take 40% to 50%. The sequenced material came from blood. The receptors shown here come from a man aged 80 or over in good health.

This clonotype was recorded a few times. This chain joins TRBV2 and TRBJ2-3; TRBD2 agrees at 10 bases. Germline assignment: CDR1 SNHLY and CDR2 FYNNEI. Trimming took 7 bases from V and 6 from J; bases not matched to a gene: 4. The CDR3 consists of 13 residues. CDR3 protein: CASNEGLADTQYF. As DNA, the CDR3 is TGTGCCAGCAATGAGGGACTAGCGGATACGCAGTATTTT.

This clonotype was found a few times. This rearrangement joins TRBV29-1 to TRBJ2-7; 10 bases map to TRBD2. The CDR3 consists of 14 residues. Trimming at V came to 7 bases and at J to 10 bases, leaving 16 bases not matched to a gene. The germline V gene has CDR1 SQVTM and CDR2 ANQGSEA. The DNA of the CDR3 is TGCAGCGCCAGGACTAGCGGCTCGTTGCGGGGCCAGTACTTC. It is translated as CSARTSGSLRGQYF.

As to this clonotype: A much larger clone is a single base away; this may be a read error. The genes are TRBV7-2 and TRBJ2-4; 7 bases fit TRBD1. This CDR3 comprises 14 residues. Unmatched junction bases numbered 9, after V lost 5 bases and J lost 8 bases. Per germline, CDR1 SGHTA and CDR2 FQGNSA. In DNA, the CDR3 is TGTGCCAGCAGCGTAAGGGGGCGCGAGGACATTCAGTACTTC. Translated: CASSVRGREDIQYF.

This clonotype has only a few counts. The rearrangement uses TRBV14 and TRBJ2-3; D is possibly TRBD2 (6 bases). CDR3 size: 16 residues. The germline V gene has CDR1 SGHDN and CDR2 FVKESK. Trimming pared 2 bases from V and 14 bases from J, leaving 26 bases between. CDR3 coding DNA: TGTGCCAGCAGCCAATCCCCCGGGTTCTTTAGCGGATACGCGTATTTT. It is translated as CASSQSPGFFSGYAYF.

This chain joins TRBV20-1 and TRBJ2-1; D perhaps matches TRBD1 (5 bases). V dropped 5 bases and J dropped 4 bases, with 12 bases sitting between them. The CDR3 is made up of 13 amino acids. Germline V lookup: CDR1 DFQATT, CDR2 SNEGSKA (reference sequence). The CDR3 DNA is TGCAGTGCTCAGACAGACCGATACAATGAGCAGTTCTTC. Protein: CSAQTDRYNEQFF.

V usage is TRBV7-9 and J usage is TRBJ1-1; possible D gene TRBD1, 6 bases. CDR3 length equals 14 residues. Trimming took off 5 bases at V and 7 bases at J, with 17 bases between the two ends. Looked up from germline, CDR1 is SEHNR and CDR2 is FQNEAQ (reference sequence). CDR3 nucleotides: TGTGCCAGCAGCCCCGGCGGGACATGGGGTGAAGCTTTCTTT. This encodes CASSPGGTWGEAFF. Full variable domain (rest looked up from reference TRBV7-9 and TRBJ1-1): DTGVSQNPRHKITKRGQNVTFRCDPISEHNRLYWYRQTLGQGPEFLTYFQNEAQLEKSRLLSDRFSAERPKGSFSTLEIQRTEQGDSAMYLCASSPGGTWGEAFFGQGTRLTVV.

This chain uses TRBV20-1 with TRBJ2-3; D not certain. This CDR3 region has 14 residues. Per the germline V gene, CDR1 is DFQATT and CDR2 is SNEGSKA (reference sequence). Trimming took 5 bases from V and 0 from J, leaving 12 bases between them. The CDR3 nucleotides are TGCAGTGCTCCCGAACCCCTTAGCACAGATACGCAGTATTTT. Its protein product is CSAPEPLSTDTQYF.

As DNA, the CDR3 is TGTGCCAGCAGTGCGAAGGGGGGGGATGAGCAGTTCTTC. Its protein product is CASSAKGGDEQFF. This rearrangement joins TRBV27 to TRBJ2-1, with D tentatively TRBD2 (7 bases). CDR1 and CDR2 from the germline V gene are MNHEY and SMNVEV (reference sequence). CDR3 size: 13 residues. Trimming stripped 5 bases from V and 8 bases from J, with 13 bases between.

This clonotype has just one count. The chain employs TRBV2 and TRBJ2-6; D gene unclear. With 8 bases removed from V and 0 bases from J, the gap between germline ends came to 8 bases. Germline values: CDR1 SNHLY, CDR2 FYNNEI. CDR3 size: 14 residues. The CDR3 reads CASGKRSGANVLTF. DNA for the CDR3: TGTGCCAGCGGCAAACGCTCTGGGGCCAACGTCCTGACTTTC.

The chain employs TRBV12-3 or TRBV12-4 and TRBJ2-4; TRBD2 agrees at 8 bases. The V gene end was trimmed by 7 bases and the J gene end by 4 bases; junction bases not matched to a gene: 6. The CDR3 extends over 14 amino acids. The CDR3, as DNA: TGTGCCAGCACCTCACTAGCGGAGAAAAACATTCAGTACTTC. It encodes CASTSLAEKNIQYF.

On this clonotype: A much bigger clone sits one base away, suggesting this may be a read error. The V and J genes are TRBV20-1 and TRBJ2-1, with 9 bases aligning to TRBD2. The CDR3 consists of 17 residues. CDR1 and CDR2 from the germline V gene are DFQATT and SNEGSKA (reference sequence). The V gene end was trimmed by 6 bases and the J gene end by 8 bases; junction bases not matched to a gene: 20. The CDR3 spells CSARIDSGRALRDEQFF. CDR3 nucleotide sequence: TGCAGTGCCCGGATCGATAGCGGGAGAGCTCTTAGGGATGAGCAGTTCTTC.

The rearrangement uses TRBV5-4 and TRBJ2-4; the D is unclear. The J call may be mistaken, given a closer DNA end match to TRBJ2-7. The germline V gene encodes CDR1 SGHNT and CDR2 YYREEE (reference sequence). This CDR3 contains 13 residues. The CDR3 reads CASSLRLSNEQYF. CDR3 nucleotides: TGTGCCAGCAGCTTGCGTCTGAGCAACGAGCAGTACTTC.

Turning to this clonotype: A read error may produce the germline difference seen at one junction end. The chain carries TRBV15 and TRBJ2-3; 14 bases fit TRBD2. Germline assignment: CDR1 LNHNV and CDR2 YYDKDF (reference sequence). The CDR3 extends over 13 amino acids. DNA of the CDR3: TGTGCCATCAGCAGGGGACTAGCGGGAGAGCCGTATTTT. Translating gives CAISRGLAGEPYF.

Only one count was recorded for this clonotype. The rearrangement joins TRBV7-2 to TRBJ1-4; no firm D call. This CDR3 comprises 15 residues. V dropped 5 bases and J dropped 7 bases, with 17 bases sitting between them. Germline CDR1 reads SGHTA; CDR2 reads FQGNSA. The CDR3, as DNA: TGTGCCAGCAGCCTCGACCAGTCGATAGCTGAAAAACTGTTTTTT. This sequence encodes CASSLDQSIAEKLFF.

This clonotype was seen a few times. The chain has TRBV6-2 or TRBV6-3 and TRBJ2-5; tentative D call: TRBD2 (5 bases). The length of the CDR3 is 14 residues. CDR1 and CDR2 (germline): MNHEY, SVGEGT. With 2 bases removed from V and 11 bases from J, the gap between germline ends came to 18 bases. CDR3 region: CASSYGPSRNEQYF. DNA of the CDR3: TGTGCCAGCAGTTACGGGCCTAGCAGGAATGAGCAGTACTTC.

The chain uses TRBV3-1 and TRBJ1-1; 7 bases are shared with TRBD1. This CDR3 region has 14 residues. CDR1 and CDR2 (germline): LGHDT, YNNKEL (reference sequence). V trimming: 1 base; J trimming: 1 base; junction bases outside the gene matches: 0. The CDR3 DNA reads as TGTGCCAGCAGCCAAGGGACAGGGAACACTGAAGCTTTCTTT. Amino acids: CASSQGTGNTEAFF.

The chain couples TRBV3-1 to TRBJ2-4, with 7 bases that match TRBD1. The CDR3 is 13 amino acids. V lost 3 bases to trimming and J lost 8 bases; unmatched junction nucleotides: 4. The germline V gene encodes CDR1 LGHDT and CDR2 YNNKEL (reference sequence). The CDR3 here is CASSQKGADIQYF. CDR3 bases: TGTGCCAGCAGCCAGAAGGGGGCAGACATTCAGTACTTC.

This clonotype turned up a few times. The V gene is TRBV7-9, the J gene TRBJ2-3; D is perhaps TRBD2 (7 bases). Germline V gene data show CDR1 as SEHNR and CDR2 as FQNEAQ (reference sequence). V dropped 5 bases and J dropped 4 bases, with 10 bases sitting between them. There are 13 residues in the CDR3. The DNA of the CDR3 is TGTGCCAGCAGCCCGGGGGGCCCAGATACGCAGTATTTT. Its translation: CASSPGGPDTQYF.

The chain joins TRBV5-1 to TRBJ1-2; D may be TRBD1 (6 bases). V was trimmed by 0 bases and J by 7 bases, leaving 16 bases between them. The CDR3 has 15 residues. Looked up from germline, CDR1 is SGHRS and CDR2 is YFSETQ. The CDR3 protein is CASSLDGGRVRGYTF. CDR3 nucleotide sequence: TGCGCCAGCAGCTTGGATGGGGGGCGAGTTCGTGGCTACACCTTC. The full variable domain, its missing parts supplied by reference TRBV5-1 and TRBJ1-2, is KAGVTQTPRYLIKTRGQQVTLSCSPISGHRSVSWYQQTPGQGLQFLFEYFSETQRNKGNFPGRFSGRQFSNSRSEMNVSTLELGDSALYLCASSLDGGRVRGYTFGSGTRLTVV.

This clonotype was picked up one time. V gene TRBV12-3 or TRBV12-4 combines with J gene TRBJ1-1; D not certain. The CDR3 covers 12 residues. The V gene lost 0 bases and the J gene lost 8 bases, with 7 bases spanning the gap. In DNA, the CDR3 is TGTGCCAGCAGTTTAGCGGCAGTCGAAGCTTTCTTT. It codes for CASSLAAVEAFF.

The CDR3 nucleotides are TGCAGCGTTGTCCTAGGGGTAGAGACCCAGTACTTC. This sequence encodes CSVVLGVETQYF. The chain links TRBV29-1 to TRBJ2-5, with D tentatively TRBD1 (5 bases). The CDR3 is 12 amino acids. From germline, CDR1 is SQVTM and CDR2 ANQGSEA. The V end lost 4 bases, the J end lost 4 bases, and 10 bases lay between the germline ends.

The genes are TRBV5-1 and TRBJ2-5, with D perhaps TRBD1 (6 bases). V dropped 4 bases and J dropped 0 bases, with 19 bases sitting between them. CDR1 is SGHRS and CDR2 is YFSETQ in the germline V gene. The CDR3 consists of 17 residues. CDR3 residues: CASSPLVQGTYQETQYF. In nucleotides, the CDR3 is TGCGCCAGCAGCCCCCTAGTGCAGGGGACGTACCAAGAGACCCAGTACTTC.

This clonotype was seen many times. This chain joins TRBV3-1 and TRBJ2-7; D is uncertain. V lost 0 bases, J lost 2 bases, and 5 bases lay in between. Germline values: CDR1 LGHDT, CDR2 YNNKEL (reference sequence). The CDR3 sequence is 13 residues long. The CDR3 coding sequence is TGTGCCAGCAGCCAAGATCGCGCCTACGAGCAGTACTTC. It codes for CASSQDRAYEQYF.

The sample holds many counts of this clonotype. The V gene is TRBV7-8, the J gene TRBJ2-7; TRBD2 matches 9 bases. This CDR3 is 15 amino acids long. The germline V gene encodes CDR1 SGHVS and CDR2 FQNEAQ. Losses at the gene ends were 1 base for V and 9 bases for J; bases not matched to a gene: 10. The CDR3 loop reads CASSLGASGVPGQYF. CDR3 nucleotide sequence: TGTGCCAGCAGCTTAGGGGCTAGCGGGGTGCCGGGGCAGTACTTC.

The V gene is TRBV20-1, the J gene TRBJ2-1, with 10 bases lining up with TRBD2. The germline gives CDR1 DFQATT, CDR2 SNEGSKA (reference sequence). This CDR3 is built from 13 residues. The V segment lost 6 bases and the J segment 6 bases; nucleotides outside the gene matches: 5. This CDR3 is CSAEREGRNEQFF. In nucleotides, the CDR3 is TGCAGTGCAGAGCGGGAGGGCCGCAATGAGCAGTTCTTC.

The chain is built from TRBV5-1 and TRBJ2-5; tentatively, D is TRBD2 (5 bases). The assigned J gene may be wrong: the sequence end matches TRBJ2-7 better. The CDR3 runs to 13 residues. Germline CDR1 reads SGHRS; CDR2 reads YFSETQ. For the CDR3, the DNA is TGCGCCAGCAGTGCTACTAGTCGGGACGAGCAGTACTTC. Its translation: CASSATSRDEQYF.

The chain employs TRBV5-1 and TRBJ1-2, with a possible D match to TRBD1 (5 bases). Germline CDR1 reads SGHRS; CDR2 reads YFSETQ. This CDR3 has 12 amino acids. Trimming pared 4 bases from V and 8 bases from J, leaving 12 bases between. As DNA, the CDR3 is TGCGCCAGCAGCGAGCAGGGTTTCGGCTACACCTTC. Translated, it gives CASSEQGFGYTF.

This clonotype was seen a handful of times. The V and J genes are TRBV4-2 and TRBJ2-7, with D maybe TRBD2 (5 bases). This CDR3 is 18 amino acids long. V lost 0 bases, J lost 1 base, and 19 bases lay in between. Germline loops: CDR1 LGHNA, CDR2 YNFKEQ. The DNA of the CDR3 is TGTGCCAGCAGCCAAGAATCCAGCGGAACCAGCTATTCCTACGAGCAGTACTTC. It yields the protein CASSQESSGTSYSYEQYF.

The chain is built from TRBV29-1 and TRBJ2-1; TRBD2 aligns across 10 bases. The germline gives CDR1 SQVTM, CDR2 ANQGSEA. The CDR3 spans 13 residues. After removal of 7 bases from V and 6 bases from J, the junction contained 6 bases not matched to a gene. The CDR3 spells CSALGLAVNEQFF. The DNA for the CDR3 is TGCAGCGCCCTAGGACTAGCGGTCAATGAGCAGTTCTTC.